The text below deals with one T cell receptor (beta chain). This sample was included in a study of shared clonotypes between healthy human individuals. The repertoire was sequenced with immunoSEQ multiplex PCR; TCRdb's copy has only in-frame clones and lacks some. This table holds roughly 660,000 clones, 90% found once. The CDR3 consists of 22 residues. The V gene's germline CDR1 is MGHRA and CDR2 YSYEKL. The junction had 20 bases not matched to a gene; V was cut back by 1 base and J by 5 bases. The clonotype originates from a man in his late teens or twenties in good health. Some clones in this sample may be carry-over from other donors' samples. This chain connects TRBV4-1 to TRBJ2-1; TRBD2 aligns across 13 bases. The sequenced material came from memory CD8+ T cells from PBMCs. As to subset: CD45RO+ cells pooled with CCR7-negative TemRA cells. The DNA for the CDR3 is TGCGCCAGCAGCCAAGCCCTTCTACCACTAGCGGGAGGGCTTTATCGACACAATGAGCAGTTCTTC. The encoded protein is CASSQALLPLAGGLYRHNEQFF.